This T cell receptor (beta chain) appears in the sequencing data of a study of OX40 agonist ivuxolimab in advanced cancers. Background on the study: All patients had ivuxolimab intravenously every 2 weeks at 0.01 to 10 mg/kg. Dose-escalation subjects each had hepatocellular carcinoma, melanoma, renal cell or head and neck cancer.

The CDR3 is 14 amino acids. Germline trimming cut 5 bases from V and 8 bases from J; bases unmatched to any gene: 4. Germline V gives CDR1 MDHEN, CDR2 SYDVKM. Exclusion applied to patients with autoimmune disease history or systemic immunosuppression. Study results and limitations: Compared with CD4+, CD8+ T cells on average had more expanded clones.

With respect to this clone: No antigen is known for it.

TCRdb keeps only in-frame clones here, not all; method: immunoSEQ multiplex PCR. This table has approximately 87,000 clones, under 95% appearing once. This TCR was recovered from an adult with an advanced solid tumor such as melanoma, head and neck, liver or kidney cancer. J is TRBJ1-4 and V is TRBV28; TRBD1 matches 11 bases. The material was CD4+ or CD8+ T cells sorted from blood, obtained in a trial of the OX40 agonist ivuxolimab. The CDR3 sequence is CASSVGQGVEKLFF. CDR3 DNA sequence: TGTGCCAGCAGTGTGGGACAGGGGGTAGAAAAACTGTTTTTT. Variable domain in full (rest from reference TRBV28 and TRBJ1-4): DVKVTQSSRYLVKRTGEKVFLECVQDMDHENMFWYRQDPGLGLRLIYFSYDVKMKEKGDIPEGYSVSREKKERFSLILESASTNQTSMYLCASSVGQGVEKLFFGSGTQLSVL.